This TCR beta chain was sequenced in a study of regulatory T cells in long-lasting Graves disease. Findings and limits, study-wide: The TCR repertoire of persistent Graves' patients was less diverse than that of newly diagnosed ones. Between persistent patients, 2,500 to 3,500 public clonotypes were shared, exceeding the 966 shared between new patients.

Indicated time point: newly diagnosed GD, antithyroid drugs for less than 3 months. Construction of the TCR library relied on RNA isolated from PBMCs. As collected, the peripheral blood samples measured 7.5 to 10 milliliters each and went into EDTA tubes. Assembly of TCR beta libraries relied on iRepertoire HTBI primers together with Arm-PCR of CDR3 regions. TCRdb ran MiXCR on the multiplex PCR reads and lists one entry per CDR3 protein. The sample lists about 620,000 distinct CDR3 sequences, around 15% occurring once. The length of the CDR3 is 15 residues. Germline V lookup: CDR1 SNHLY, CDR2 FYNNEI. This clonotype was seen a few times. Antigen: not known. Its ends do not fully match the called genes, so a read error is possible. Separately, the same data were catalogued under a study of T cells in Graves' hyperthyroidism and ophthalmopathy. That work contributes: The authors' 13 V-J model separated ophthalmopathy from stable hyperthyroidism.

The sequence was obtained from a woman aged 25 to 39 with Graves disease. The sample in question was peripheral blood mononuclear cells (PBMCs), obtained at new diagnosis, from a patient treated with antithyroid drugs. The V gene is TRBV2, the J gene TRBJ2-1; 10 nucleotides match TRBD2. The CDR3 loop is CASRLLAGSVGGESF. The CDR3 bases are TGTGCCAGCAGACTACTAGCGGGAAGTGTCGGGGGAGAGTCCTTC. The variable domain in full, completed from reference TRBV2 and TRBJ2-1, reads EPEVTQTPSHQVTQMGQEVILRCVPISNHLYFYWYRQILGQKVEFLVSFYNNEISEKSEIFDDQFSVERPDGSNFTLKIRSTKLEDSAMYFCASRLLAGSVGGESFGPGTRLTVL.